The TCR beta chain under discussion was sequenced for a study of blood T cell repertoires in COVID-19. Whole-study context: Samples taken during acute and convalescent COVID-19 were collected in the United States, Italy and Spain. Nucleic acid was either cDNA or gDNA, and it came from T cells, B-cell-depleted T cells, or PBMCs.

This clone was seen more than once but under ten times. In Seattle, patients joined the study during active infection and were tracked longitudinally. The germline V gene has CDR1 SGHRS and CDR2 YFSETQ. This CDR3 is built from 16 residues. The V and J ends lost 4 bases and 0 bases, in that order; junction bases with no gene match: 7. In the original workflow: Amplification of reference gene primers provided the estimated nucleated cell counts. Measured with immunoSEQ multiplex PCR; TCRdb has only the in-frame clones, and not every one. That table furnishes V, J and clone size, whereas the DNA furnished D and trimming. The sample has about 150,000 clones, approximately 83% seen once.

The chain uses TRBV5-1 and TRBJ1-3; 7 nucleotides match TRBD1. This receptor was identified in a woman aged 55-69 years with COVID-19, enrolled during active disease. The sequenced sample was peripheral blood. The CDR3 reads CASSPDPGGSGNTIYF. The CDR3, as DNA: TGCGCCAGCAGCCCCGACCCAGGGGGCTCTGGAAACACCATATATTTT.